This note documents a single TCR beta chain sequence. The data belong to a study of blood T cell repertoires in COVID-19. Study background: COVID-19 samples, acute and convalescent, were from the United States, Italy and Spain. The analysed material was cDNA or gDNA that came from T cells, B-cell-depleted T cells, or PBMCs.

In the study's own analysis: Reference gene primer amplification gave nucleated cell count estimates. The protocol was immunoSEQ multiplex PCR, while the TCRdb copy is restricted to in-frame clones and leaves out a portion. The V and J calls and the clone size are those of that table, but D and trimming were determined from the DNA. The table lists under 150,000 clones, over 75% of them singletons, with approximately 13% in the top ten. V dropped 5 bases and J dropped 6 bases, with 14 bases sitting between them. CDR1 and CDR2 (germline): SGHAT, FQNNGV. There are 14 residues in the CDR3. The clonotype originates from a man aged 55-75 years with active or convalescent COVID-19. Sequenced material: peripheral blood. The chain combines TRBV11-2 with TRBJ1-5, with a weak D call TRBD1 (5 bases). The CDR3 reads CASSLDRGGQPQHF. CDR3 DNA sequence: TGTGCCAGCAGCCTCGACCGGGGGGGTCAGCCCCAGCATTTT.